Here is one T cell receptor (beta chain) with its context. There were no recent acute infections or vaccinations among the donors, who were healthy HIV-negative adults. Donors were Caucasian adults residing in Nashville, Tennessee, USA. The repertoire was sequenced with immunoSEQ multiplex PCR; TCRdb's copy has only in-frame clones and lacks some. There are hundreds of thousands of clones in the sample; about 79% occur only once, and roughly 13% lies in the top ten. This entry comes from a study of shared clonotypes between healthy human individuals. Study in general: The study enrolled two women and three men aged 18 to 49.

The germline V and J ends were trimmed by 7 bases and 2 bases, with 17 bases remaining between them. Looked up from germline, CDR1 is SGHRS and CDR2 is YFSETQ. The CDR3 is 15 amino acids. Sequencing was done on a sample of PBMCs. The rearrangement joins TRBV5-1 to TRBJ2-3, with D possibly being TRBD2 (5 bases). This TCR came from a woman aged 40 to 50 in good health. Some clones in this sample may be carry-over from other donors' samples. In DNA form, the CDR3 reads TGCGCCAGCGCCCGCACTAGTACCTTCACAGATACGCAGTATTTT. The encoded protein is CASARTSTFTDTQYF.